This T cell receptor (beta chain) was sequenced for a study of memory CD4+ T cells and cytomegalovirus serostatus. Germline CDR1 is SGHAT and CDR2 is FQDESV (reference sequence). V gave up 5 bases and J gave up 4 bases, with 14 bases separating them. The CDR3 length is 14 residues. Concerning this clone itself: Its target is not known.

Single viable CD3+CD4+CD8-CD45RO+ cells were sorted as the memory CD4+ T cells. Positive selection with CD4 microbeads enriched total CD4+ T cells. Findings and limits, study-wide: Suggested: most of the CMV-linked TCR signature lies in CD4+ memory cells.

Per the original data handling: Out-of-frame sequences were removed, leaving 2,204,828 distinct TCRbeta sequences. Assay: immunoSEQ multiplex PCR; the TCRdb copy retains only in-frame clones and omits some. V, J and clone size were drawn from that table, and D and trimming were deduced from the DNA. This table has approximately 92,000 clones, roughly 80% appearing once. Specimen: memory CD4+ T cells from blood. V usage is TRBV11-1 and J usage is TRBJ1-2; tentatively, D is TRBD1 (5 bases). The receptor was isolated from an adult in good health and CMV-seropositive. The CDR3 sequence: CASSPGQGTYGYTF. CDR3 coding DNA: TGTGCCAGCAGCCCTGGGCAGGGCACCTATGGCTACACCTTC.